The 17 T cell receptor beta chains below all came from one sample that was sequenced in a study of T cells in Graves' hyperthyroidism and ophthalmopathy. TCR beta CDR3 sequences were amplified from RNA transcripts. A set of HTBI primers served as the primers for a first-round RT-PCR of the TCR CDR3. TCRdb re-derived calls from the multiplex PCR reads in MiXCR, one entry per CDR3 protein. The repertoire holds 400,000 or so distinct CDR3 sequences, with over 12% as singletons. Material for sequencing was blood. Receptor source: a man aged 45-60 years with Graves' ophthalmopathy.

The V gene is TRBV10-3, the J gene TRBJ2-2; D remains ambiguous. Trimming pared 5 bases from V and 7 bases from J, leaving 8 bases between. The CDR3 contains 12 residues. Germline V gives CDR1 ENHRY, CDR2 SYGVKD. The CDR3 loop reads CAISTKSGELFF. CDR3 coding DNA: TGTGCCATCAGTACTAAGAGCGGGGAGCTGTTTTTT.

This clonotype showed up many times. CDR3 DNA sequence: TGTGCCAGCAGTTCCCCGGGGGTTGGGGAGACCCAGTACTTC. This codes for CASSSPGVGETQYF. The rearrangement uses TRBV6-5 and TRBJ2-5; D perhaps matches TRBD2 (6 bases). Germline CDR1 is MNHEY and CDR2 is SVGAGI. This CDR3 has 14 amino acids. The V end was cut by 4 bases, the J end by 5 bases, with 14 bases between.

This clonotype has a count of ten or more. V and J are TRBV5-1 and TRBJ2-3; a possible D gene is TRBD2 (5 bases). V was shortened by 0 bases and J by 2 bases, with 16 bases between the two germline ends. The CDR3 contains 17 residues. Germline CDR1 and CDR2: SGHRS and YFSETQ. CDR3 nucleotides: TGCGCCAGCAGCTTGGCCGAGAGGGAGAGGTCCACAGATACGCAGTATTTT. Translating it yields CASSLAERERSTDTQYF.

This clonotype has just a few counts. The chain combines TRBV5-6 with TRBJ1-2, with a weak D call TRBD1 (6 bases). The CDR3 totals 12 residues. Germline V gene sequence: CDR1 SGHDT, CDR2 YYEEEE. V was pared by 8 bases and J by 2 bases, with 10 bases between. The CDR3 DNA sequence: TGTGCCAGTACCACAGGGAACTATGGCTACACCTTC. Protein sequence: CASTTGNYGYTF.

This clonotype was observed at least ten times. The gene calls are TRBV27 and TRBJ2-1; D remains ambiguous. This CDR3 is built from 14 residues. The germline gives CDR1 MNHEY, CDR2 SMNVEV (reference sequence). Trimming left V 2 bases short and J 4 bases short, with 9 bases between. The CDR3 here is CASSLLPTYNEQFF. For the CDR3, the DNA is TGTGCCAGCAGTTTACTACCTACTTACAATGAGCAGTTCTTC.

The rearrangement links TRBV2 to TRBJ2-1; 10 bases map to TRBD1. CDR1 and CDR2 from the germline V gene are SNHLY and FYNNEI. The length of the CDR3 is 15 residues. J gave up 4 bases and V 8 bases, and 8 bases lay outside the gene matches. The CDR3 DNA reads as TGTGCCAGCTCCGGGGCGGGACAGGGGTACAATGAGCAGTTCTTC. Protein product: CASSGAGQGYNEQFF.

Worth noting for this clonotype: Since a much larger clone is just one base distant, this may be a read error. The chain is built from TRBV5-1 and TRBJ2-1; D gene ambiguous. The ends were cut back, 1 base at V and 5 bases at J, with 7 bases in the middle. Germline V CDR1 and CDR2: SGHRS, YFSETQ. This CDR3 is 13 amino acids long. The CDR3 bases are TGCGCCAGCAGCTTGAGCTACAACAATGAGCAGTTCTTC. Residues: CASSLSYNNEQFF.

The V call is TRBV6-1, the J call TRBJ2-1; TRBD2 aligns across 10 bases. In germline, CDR1 is MNHNS, CDR2 SASEGT. This CDR3 is built from 15 residues. The J segment lost 7 bases and the V segment lost 5 bases, leaving 8 bases of the junction unmatched. Here the CDR3 reads CASSYQRGGGNEQFF. The CDR3 nucleotides read TGTGCCAGCAGTTATCAGCGGGGGGGGGGTAATGAGCAGTTCTTC.

The chain uses TRBV5-5 and TRBJ2-7; TRBD1 might be the D (6 bases). This CDR3 spans 13 amino acids. Germline V gene lookup returns CDR1 SGHKS and CDR2 YYEKEE (reference sequence). V dropped 3 bases and J dropped 5 bases, with 12 bases sitting between them. CDR3 in DNA: TGTGCCAGCAGCTCCTCCAGGGGCCACGAGCAGTACTTC. It translates to CASSSSRGHEQYF.

For this clonotype: A read error may explain this, as a much larger clone is one base away. The V gene is TRBV7-9, the J gene TRBJ2-1; perhaps TRBD2 as D (5 bases). Trimming stripped 2 bases from V and 4 bases from J, with 9 bases between. Per the germline V gene, CDR1 is SEHNR and CDR2 is FQNEAQ (reference sequence). This CDR3 is 14 amino acids long. This CDR3 is CASSLFPGYNEQFF. DNA of the CDR3: TGTGCCAGCAGCTTATTTCCGGGATACAATGAGCAGTTCTTC.

This clonotype was observed a few times. The rearrangement joins TRBV28 to TRBJ2-7, with 7 bases matching TRBD2. CDR3 length equals 14 residues. The V and J ends lost 6 bases and 3 bases, in that order; junction bases with no gene match: 8. Germline V CDR1 and CDR2: MDHEN, SYDVKM. The CDR3 region has the DNA TGTGCCAGCAGCATCGGGGGGAGAGGCTACGAGCAGTACTTC. This gives the protein CASSIGGRGYEQYF.

The chain uses TRBV12-3 or TRBV12-4 and TRBJ1-2; D unclear. The CDR3 totals 11 residues. With 6 bases removed from V and 7 bases from J, the gap between germline ends came to 9 bases. CDR3 in DNA: TGTGCCAGCAGCTCACACGGTGGCTACACCTTC. Amino acids: CASSSHGGYTF.

This clonotype showed up many times. The chain has TRBV10-3 and TRBJ2-5, with a weak D call TRBD2 (6 bases). The germline CDR1 and CDR2 sequences are ENHRY and SYGVKD. Between the trimmed V and J ends, which lost 5 bases and 2 bases, there was a span of 18 bases. The CDR3 is 16 residues long. The chain's CDR3 is CAISLTGSGLQETQYF. For the CDR3, the DNA is TGTGCCATCAGTCTAACCGGGAGCGGGTTACAAGAGACCCAGTACTTC.

CDR3 nucleotides: TGCAGTGTTCCTAGCGGGAGGGGCACAGATACGCAGTATTTT. Amino acids: CSVPSGRGTDTQYF. V gene TRBV20-1 combines with J gene TRBJ2-3; TRBD2 matches at 12 bases. CDR3 length equals 14 residues. Per germline, CDR1 DFQATT and CDR2 SNEGSKA (reference sequence). V lost 7 bases and J lost 1; bases outside the gene matches: 3.

The table lists this clonotype with many counts. The V and J genes are TRBV3-1 and TRBJ2-3; unclear D gene. Germline-derived CDR1 and CDR2 are LGHDT and YNNKEL (reference sequence). The CDR3 consists of 14 residues. The V gene lost 4 bases and the J gene lost 5 bases, with 13 bases spanning the gap. The CDR3 region is CASSPTHWRDTQYF. The CDR3 DNA reads as TGTGCCAGCAGCCCCACCCATTGGAGAGATACGCAGTATTTT.

In its sample, this clonotype was seen a few times. V usage is TRBV9 and J usage is TRBJ2-7; TRBD2 matches at 10 bases. J gave up 3 bases and V 0 bases, and 3 bases lay outside the gene matches. CDR1 and CDR2 from the germline V gene are SGDLS and YYNGEE. The CDR3 consists of 15 residues. The CDR3 reads CASSVGLAGDYEQYF. Written as DNA, the CDR3 is TGTGCCAGCAGCGTAGGGCTAGCGGGGGACTACGAGCAGTACTTC.

This clonotype was recorded at least ten times. The chain carries TRBV3-1 and TRBJ1-1; D is uncertain. The CDR3 has 13 residues. V lost 0 bases and J lost 4, with 6 bases in between. The germline gives CDR1 LGHDT, CDR2 YNNKEL (reference sequence). CDR3 loop: CASSQDLGTEAFF. DNA of the CDR3: TGTGCCAGCAGCCAAGATTTGGGCACTGAAGCTTTCTTT.